Sequencing of this TCR beta chain was carried out in a study of early T cells in non-severe SARS-CoV-2 infection (dated by TCRdb to the early 2020s). In the study overall: Bulk RNA from unsorted whole blood was used for TCR sequencing, so alpha and beta chains could not be paired.

From V the trimming removes 0 bases and from J it removes 6 bases, while the gene matches leave 5 bases of the junction unaccounted for. CDR3 length: 16 amino acids, cysteine to phenylalanine. Here the CDR3 DNA is all that survives: 48 bases in frame from base 1. Taken from the germline V gene, the CDR1 and CDR2 loops are SGHVS and FQNEAQ. The study was a case-control design nested within a healthcare worker cohort in London, UK, with weekly nasopharyngeal swab PCR tests and blood sampling. Between 23 and 31 March 2020, the week of the UK lockdown, healthcare workers were enrolled and then followed up weekly for as long as 16 weeks. The library came from 5' RACE. Sequencing instrument: NextSeq 500. The TCR library protocol attached unique molecular identifiers to individual cDNA molecules to correct for sequencing error and PCR bias. Sequencing covered both TCR alpha and beta chains, and within each sample the abundances of alpha and beta sequences were tightly co-correlated. On the authors' methods: Decombinator V4 was used to annotate the V gene, J gene and CDR3 of the TCR sequences. Expanded TCRs were defined as changing significantly between any two time points under a Poisson model with p below 0.0001. Abundances of TCRs were expressed as counts per million after normalisation to the total number of TCRs sequenced in each sample. MAIT TCRs were defined by TRAV1-2 paired with TRAJ12, TRAJ20 or TRAJ33, and iNKT TCRs by TRAV10 paired with TRAJ18. VDJdb, accessed 1 November 2021, was searched for CMV, EBV and SARS-CoV-2 annotated TCRs, excluding TCRs annotated for multiple antigens. TCRdb trimmed the raw reads at Q25, called clones with MiXCR and kept productive beta chains. One record per CDR3 amino acid sequence lists the most common genes and DNA. The V and J calls and clone size come from TCRdb's table, not from the authors' own analysis. The sample has tens of thousands of distinct CDR3 sequences on record, over 9% of them singletons. More than 1.5% of the sample goes to the ten largest clones.

To note about this clonotype: This receptor's antigen is unknown. The sample holds no much larger clone one base away, and base qualities are not on file.

Broad study findings and their caveats: Matching against VDJdb was skewed toward anti-spike CD8 responses, likely underestimated virus-specific expansions, and missed private and CD4 specificities.

The chain was built from TRBV7-8 and TRBJ2-1, with 10 middle bases fitting TRBD2. Sequenced sample: whole blood. The TCR sequence derives from an adult who was a healthcare worker with PCR-confirmed SARS-CoV-2 infection or an uninfected control (not recorded which). The CDR3 reads CASSLASQRGGNEQFF. The DNA reads TGTGCCAGCAGCTTAGCTAGCCAGCGGGGGGGCAATGAGCAGTTCTTC.